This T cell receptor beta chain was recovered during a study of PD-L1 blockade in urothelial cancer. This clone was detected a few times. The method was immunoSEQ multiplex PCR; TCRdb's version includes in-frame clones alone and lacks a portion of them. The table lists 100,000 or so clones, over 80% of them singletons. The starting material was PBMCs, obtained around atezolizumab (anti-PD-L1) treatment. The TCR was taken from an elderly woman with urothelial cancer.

The CDR3 bases are TGTGCCAGCAGCCAGGACAGGTTCTCCGAGCAGTACTTC. It encodes CASSQDRFSEQYF. The chain uses TRBV7-9 and TRBJ2-7, with TRBD1 matching 7 bases. Germline CDR1 reads SEHNR; CDR2 reads FQNEAQ (reference sequence). This CDR3 spans 13 amino acids. The J segment lost 6 bases and the V segment lost 5 bases, leaving 7 bases of the junction unmatched.